This entry lists 5 T cell receptor beta chains sequenced from one sample in a study of CD8+CD57+ T cells in acquired aplastic anemia. It was genomic DNA that served as the template for profiling TCR beta VDJ and CDR3. TCRdb passed the reads through MiXCR, listing each CDR3 protein once. The top ten clones hold about 48% of a sample with approximately 170,000 distinct CDR3 sequences, roughly 63% of them seen once. Sequenced input: sorted CD4+, CD8+, or CD8+CD57+ T cells (not recorded which) from PBMCs. The source of these receptors is a human donor in good health.

The chain carries TRBV12-3 or TRBV12-4 and TRBJ1-2; 9 bases are a match to TRBD1. V shed 5 bases and J 8 bases; nucleotides not matched to a gene: 6. This CDR3 is built from 13 residues. The CDR3 bases are TGTGCCAGCAGTCTTGGGACAGGGAGCGGCTACACCTTC. Protein product: CASSLGTGSGYTF.

Only one count was recorded for this clonotype. The CDR3 DNA sequence: TGTGCCAGTAGTATCCCCTCCTCACCCCTCCACTTT. The encoded protein is CASSIPSSPLHF. The V and J genes are TRBV19 and TRBJ1-6, with no clear D. This CDR3 region has 12 residues. Trimming took 3 bases from V and 10 from J, leaving 7 bases between them. Germline-derived CDR1 and CDR2 are LNHDA and SQIVND (reference sequence).

The chain joins TRBV20-1 to TRBJ1-6, with a possible D match to TRBD1 (6 bases). V was trimmed by 5 bases and J by 6 bases, leaving 14 bases between them. Germline lookup yields CDR1 DFQATT and CDR2 SNEGSKA (reference sequence). The CDR3 covers 14 residues. The CDR3 reads CSAPRDRLNSPLHF. The CDR3 DNA reads as TGCAGTGCTCCGAGAGACAGGCTTAATTCACCCCTCCACTTT.

V and J are TRBV7-3 and TRBJ1-4; D gene unclear. Germline V lookup: CDR1 SGHTA, CDR2 FQGTGA. The CDR3 consists of 12 residues. Trimming cost V 2 bases and J 6 bases, with 4 bases left between them. As DNA, the CDR3 is TGTGCCAGCAGCTTAGTGGATGAAAAACTGTTTTTT. Translating gives CASSLVDEKLFF.

This clonotype was seen only once. The CDR3 reads CASSAQGGYGYTF. The CDR3 bases are TGTGCCAGCAGCGCCCAGGGAGGGTATGGCTACACCTTC. The chain links TRBV9 to TRBJ1-2; tentatively, D is TRBD1 (5 bases). V was pared by 3 bases and J by 5 bases, with 11 bases between. Germline-derived CDR1 and CDR2 are SGDLS and YYNGEE. The CDR3 covers 13 residues.